The clone carrying this TCR beta chain is a singleton in its sample. Its target is not known. A J-beta primer mix and a sample-barcoded 5' primer were used in a second PCR of roughly 7 to 12 cycles. Every cDNA was tagged by a template-switch adaptor with 12 random nucleotides. Using its own MiXCR run on the 5' RACE reads, TCRdb lists one record per CDR3 protein. The table lists 920,000 or so distinct CDR3 sequences, 45% of them singletons. There are 15 residues in the CDR3. Germline assignment: CDR1 SGHRS and CDR2 YFSETQ. This specimen belongs to a study of blood T cells in healthy people across ages. Study results and caveats: Age advanced and TCR beta diversity per million T cells fell, roughly linearly. Diversity was estimated from one million T cells, and these estimates were considered underestimates. Comparison with aged donors showed that long-lived donors had more naive CD4+ cells and higher diversity.

The clonotype originates from a woman between 55 and 75 years old in good health. The sample comprised blood. V gene TRBV5-1 combines with J gene TRBJ2-4; 9 nucleotides align to TRBD1. Near its end, the DNA agrees better with TRBJ2-7, so the J call may be wrong. CDR3 amino acids: CASSSGQGSAYEQYF. Here the CDR3 DNA reads TGCGCCAGCAGCTCCGGACAGGGGTCTGCCTACGAGCAGTACTTC.